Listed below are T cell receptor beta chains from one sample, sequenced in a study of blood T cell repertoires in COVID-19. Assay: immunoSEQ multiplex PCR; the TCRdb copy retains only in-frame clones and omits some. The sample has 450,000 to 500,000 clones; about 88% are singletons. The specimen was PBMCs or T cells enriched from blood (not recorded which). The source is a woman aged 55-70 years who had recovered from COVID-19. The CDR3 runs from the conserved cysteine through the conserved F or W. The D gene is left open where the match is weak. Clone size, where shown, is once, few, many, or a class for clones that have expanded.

cdr3_aa: CASSSRLQGAGTEGYTF
cdr3_nt: TGTGCCAGCAGCTCCAGACTACAGGGGGCTGGGACGGAGGGCTACACCTTC
v_call: TRBV11-2
clone_size: NA
d_call: TRBD1
j_call: TRBJ1-2

cdr3_aa: CASSKGVGVRSEAFF
cdr3_nt: TGTGCCAGCAGCAAAGGGGTAGGGGTTCGGTCTGAAGCTTTCTTT
v_call: TRBV21-1
clone_size: NA
d_call: NA
j_call: TRBJ1-1

cdr3_aa: CASSRQGYNEQFF
cdr3_nt: TGTGCCAGCAGCCGACAGGGCTACAATGAGCAGTTCTTC
v_call: TRBV6-4
clone_size: few
d_call: TRBD1
j_call: TRBJ2-1

cdr3_aa: CASAPGTASMNGELFF
cdr3_nt: TGTGCCTCCGCCCCCGGGACAGCCTCGATGAACGGGGAGCTGTTTTTT
v_call: TRBV30
clone_size: NA
d_call: TRBD1
j_call: TRBJ2-2

cdr3_aa: CASLGRGNSPLHF
cdr3_nt: TGTGCCAGCTTGGGCAGGGGTAATTCACCCCTCCACTTT
v_call: TRBV6-5
clone_size: NA
d_call: NA
j_call: TRBJ1-6

cdr3_aa: CASSLLAGGPSETQYF
cdr3_nt: TGTGCCAGCAGCTTATTAGCGGGGGGGCCAAGCGAGACCCAGTACTTC
v_call: TRBV11-2
clone_size: NA
d_call: TRBD2
j_call: TRBJ2-5

cdr3_aa: CASSNGRRTEAFF
cdr3_nt: TGTGCCAGCAGTAATGGTCGGAGGACTGAAGCTTTCTTT
v_call: TRBV12-3/TRBV12-4
clone_size: NA
d_call: NA
j_call: TRBJ1-1

cdr3_aa: CASSLDPAGSYNEQFF
cdr3_nt: TGCGCCAGCAGCTTGGACCCAGCGGGCTCCTACAATGAGCAGTTCTTC
v_call: TRBV5-1
clone_size: NA
d_call: NA
j_call: TRBJ2-1

cdr3_aa: CASSFGLANFLGTQYF
cdr3_nt: TGTGCCAGCAGCTTCGGACTAGCGAACTTTCTGGGTACCCAGTACTTC
v_call: TRBV11-2
clone_size: once
d_call: TRBD2
j_call: TRBJ2-5

cdr3_aa: CASSQGPGQGLLRGNQPQHF
cdr3_nt: TGTGCCAGCAGCCAAGGGCCGGGACAGGGACTCCTCCGCGGCAATCAGCCCCAGCATTTT
v_call: TRBV3-1/TRBV3-2
clone_size: once
d_call: TRBD1
j_call: TRBJ1-5

cdr3_aa: CASSGGDSTGNTIYF
cdr3_nt: TGTGCCAGCAGCGGTGGGGACAGCACTGGAAACACCATATATTTT
v_call: TRBV9
clone_size: NA
d_call: TRBD1
j_call: TRBJ1-3

cdr3_aa: CASTGIKGYTF
cdr3_nt: TGTGCCAGTACAGGGATTAAGGGCTACACCTTC
v_call: TRBV19
clone_size: NA
d_call: NA
j_call: TRBJ1-2

cdr3_aa: CASSPGQGTRGEQYF
cdr3_nt: TGTGCCAGCTCACCGGGACAGGGGACAAGGGGCGAGCAGTACTTC
v_call: TRBV18
clone_size: NA
d_call: TRBD1
j_call: TRBJ2-7

cdr3_aa: CASSLQGVFTGNTIYF
cdr3_nt: TGTGCCAGCAGCTTACAAGGGGTTTTCACTGGAAACACCATATATTTT
v_call: TRBV11-2
clone_size: NA
d_call: NA
j_call: TRBJ1-3

cdr3_aa: CASSPTLIGGERQPQHF
cdr3_nt: TGTGCCAGCTCACCCACCCTTATAGGGGGGGAGCGTCAGCCCCAGCATTTT
v_call: TRBV18
clone_size: NA
d_call: NA
j_call: TRBJ1-5

cdr3_aa: CASSPTPLGQGALSPPLHF
cdr3_nt: TGTGCCAGCAGTCCCACCCCCTTAGGACAGGGGGCCCTATCGCCACCCCTCCACTTT
v_call: TRBV27
clone_size: once
d_call: TRBD1
j_call: TRBJ1-6

cdr3_aa: CASRGRNEQFF
cdr3_nt: TGTGCCAGCAGGGGGAGGAATGAGCAGTTCTTC
v_call: TRBV2
clone_size: NA
d_call: NA
j_call: TRBJ2-1

cdr3_aa: CASSASFRQPQHF
cdr3_nt: TGTGCCAGCAGCGCCTCATTCCGGCAGCCCCAGCATTTT
v_call: TRBV7-2
clone_size: NA
d_call: NA
j_call: TRBJ1-5

cdr3_aa: CAWSAGGNQPQHF
cdr3_nt: TGTGCCTGGAGTGCAGGGGGCAATCAGCCCCAGCATTTT
v_call: TRBV30
clone_size: NA
d_call: NA
j_call: TRBJ1-5

cdr3_aa: CASSPWTGIYGYTF
cdr3_nt: TGTGCCAGCAGTCCCTGGACAGGGATCTATGGCTACACCTTC
v_call: TRBV6-2/TRBV6-3
clone_size: NA
d_call: TRBD1
j_call: TRBJ1-2

cdr3_aa: CASSQDWGLSITGELFF
cdr3_nt: TGCGCCAGCAGCCAAGATTGGGGCCTTAGCATAACCGGGGAGCTGTTTTTT
v_call: TRBV4-1
clone_size: NA
d_call: NA
j_call: TRBJ2-2

cdr3_aa: CASSFRVQETQYF
cdr3_nt: TGTGCCAGCAGTTTCAGGGTACAAGAGACCCAGTACTTC
v_call: TRBV28
clone_size: NA
d_call: NA
j_call: TRBJ2-5

cdr3_aa: CSVVGQGVVEQFF
cdr3_nt: TGCAGCGTTGTAGGACAGGGGGTGGTTGAGCAGTTCTTC
v_call: TRBV29-1
clone_size: NA
d_call: TRBD1
j_call: TRBJ2-1

cdr3_aa: CAWGRDFQYF
cdr3_nt: TGTGCCTGGGGCAGGGATTTCCAGTACTTC
v_call: TRBV30
clone_size: once
d_call: NA
j_call: TRBJ2-5

cdr3_aa: CAWSRRLGTGEGEQYF
cdr3_nt: TGTGCCTGGAGTCGGAGGCTCGGGACAGGGGAGGGCGAGCAGTACTTC
v_call: TRBV30
clone_size: once
d_call: TRBD1
j_call: TRBJ2-7

cdr3_aa: CATSRSTGQGENIQYF
cdr3_nt: TGTGCCACCAGCAGATCCACGGGACAGGGGGAAAACATTCAGTACTTC
v_call: TRBV15
clone_size: once
d_call: TRBD1
j_call: TRBJ2-4

cdr3_aa: CASSDSGATNEKLFF
cdr3_nt: TGTGCCAGCAGTGACTCCGGGGCAACTAATGAAAAACTGTTTTTT
v_call: TRBV6-6
clone_size: NA
d_call: NA
j_call: TRBJ1-4

cdr3_aa: CASSQGPTGGEPQHF
cdr3_nt: TGTGCCAGCAGCCAGGGACCAACGGGCGGGGAGCCCCAGCATTTT
v_call: TRBV11-2
clone_size: NA
d_call: NA
j_call: TRBJ1-5

cdr3_aa: CASSPPGGSTDTQYF
cdr3_nt: TGTGCCAGCAGCCCCCCAGGGGGTAGCACAGATACGCAGTATTTT
v_call: TRBV13
clone_size: NA
d_call: TRBD1
j_call: TRBJ2-3

cdr3_aa: CAISESGTGTGNTIYF
cdr3_nt: TGTGCCATCAGTGAGTCTGGGACAGGGACTGGAAACACCATATATTTT
v_call: TRBV10-3
clone_size: NA
d_call: TRBD1
j_call: TRBJ1-3

cdr3_aa: CATEGHQKNTDTQYF
cdr3_nt: TGTGCCACCGAGGGACACCAAAAGAACACAGATACGCAGTATTTT
v_call: TRBV19
clone_size: NA
d_call: NA
j_call: TRBJ2-3

cdr3_aa: CASSYAGTGDRTEAFF
cdr3_nt: TGTGCCAGCAGCTACGCCGGGACAGGGGACCGGACTGAAGCTTTCTTT
v_call: TRBV5-4
clone_size: NA
d_call: TRBD1
j_call: TRBJ1-1

cdr3_aa: CASSRLQGSLNSGANVLTF
cdr3_nt: TGTGCCAGCAGCCGGCTACAGGGAAGCCTTAACTCTGGGGCCAACGTCCTGACTTTC
v_call: TRBV14
clone_size: NA
d_call: NA
j_call: TRBJ2-6

cdr3_aa: CASSLPGELGEQYF
cdr3_nt: TGCGCCAGCAGCCTCCCGGGAGAGCTTGGGGAGCAGTACTTC
v_call: TRBV5-1
clone_size: few
d_call: NA
j_call: TRBJ2-7

cdr3_aa: CSVAVSGEQYF
cdr3_nt: TGCAGCGTTGCAGTTTCGGGGGAGCAGTACTTC
v_call: TRBV29-1
clone_size: once
d_call: NA
j_call: TRBJ2-7

cdr3_aa: CASGLYRSANTGELFF
cdr3_nt: TGTGCTAGTGGTTTGTACAGGTCCGCGAACACCGGGGAGCTGTTTTTT
v_call: TRBV12-5
clone_size: NA
d_call: NA
j_call: TRBJ2-2

cdr3_aa: CATALTGGENTEAFF
cdr3_nt: TGTGCCACCGCACTCACAGGGGGCGAGAACACTGAAGCTTTCTTT
v_call: TRBV10-3
clone_size: NA
d_call: TRBD1
j_call: TRBJ1-1

cdr3_aa: CASSFGGDNEQFF
cdr3_nt: TGCGCCAGCAGCTTCGGAGGGGACAATGAGCAGTTCTTC
v_call: TRBV5-1
clone_size: NA
d_call: NA
j_call: TRBJ2-1

cdr3_aa: CASSHPGQLNTEAFF
cdr3_nt: TGTGCCAGCAGCCATCCGGGACAGTTGAACACTGAAGCTTTCTTT
v_call: TRBV4-2
clone_size: NA
d_call: TRBD1
j_call: TRBJ1-1

cdr3_aa: CASSPGGVNKNIQYF
cdr3_nt: TGCGCCAGCAGCCCCGGAGGGGTCAATAAGAACATTCAGTACTTC
v_call: TRBV5-1
clone_size: NA
d_call: NA
j_call: TRBJ2-4

cdr3_aa: CASSLGPGQAPSEAFF
cdr3_nt: TGTGCCAGCAGCTTAGGACCGGGACAGGCGCCGTCTGAAGCTTTCTTT
v_call: TRBV13
clone_size: once
d_call: TRBD1
j_call: TRBJ1-1

cdr3_aa: CASSRLESGGAYYNEQFF
cdr3_nt: TGTGCCAGCAGCCGCCTTGAGAGCGGGGGGGCCTACTACAATGAGCAGTTCTTC
v_call: TRBV7-2
clone_size: NA
d_call: TRBD2
j_call: TRBJ2-1

cdr3_aa: CASRSTGYSNQPQHF
cdr3_nt: TGTGCCAGCAGGTCGACAGGATATAGCAATCAGCCCCAGCATTTT
v_call: TRBV6-5
clone_size: NA
d_call: NA
j_call: TRBJ1-5

cdr3_aa: CASSHNSYNEQFF
cdr3_nt: TGTGCCAGCAGTCACAATTCGTACAATGAGCAGTTCTTC
v_call: TRBV27
clone_size: NA
d_call: NA
j_call: TRBJ2-1

cdr3_aa: CASSVEARDRAGNSPLHF
cdr3_nt: TGTGCCAGCAGCGTAGAGGCCCGGGATCGGGCGGGGAATTCACCCCTCCACTTT
v_call: TRBV9
clone_size: NA
d_call: NA
j_call: TRBJ1-6

cdr3_aa: CASRGQGGNQPQHF
cdr3_nt: TGTGCCAGCAGGGGACAGGGAGGCAATCAGCCCCAGCATTTT
v_call: TRBV2
clone_size: NA
d_call: TRBD1
j_call: TRBJ1-5

cdr3_aa: CASSTPWAGELFF
cdr3_nt: TGTGCCAGTAGTACACCCTGGGCAGGGGAGCTGTTTTTT
v_call: TRBV19
clone_size: few
d_call: NA
j_call: TRBJ2-2

cdr3_aa: CASSDRRRRNSPLHF
cdr3_nt: TGTGCCAGCAGTGATCGGCGGCGACGGAATTCACCCCTCCACTTT
v_call: TRBV2
clone_size: NA
d_call: NA
j_call: TRBJ1-6

cdr3_aa: CASSSGGNDDILTQYF
cdr3_nt: TGTGCCAGCAGTTCGGGGGGCAACGACGACATCCTTACGCAGTATTTT
v_call: TRBV28
clone_size: NA
d_call: NA
j_call: TRBJ2-3

cdr3_aa: CASRAGTGGEKLFF
cdr3_nt: TGTGCCAGCAGAGCCGGGACAGGGGGAGAAAAACTGTTTTTT
v_call: TRBV27
clone_size: once
d_call: TRBD1
j_call: TRBJ1-4

cdr3_aa: CAISDSRGGSGNTIYF
cdr3_nt: TGTGCCATCAGTGATTCGAGGGGGGGCTCTGGAAACACCATATATTTT
v_call: TRBV10-3
clone_size: few
d_call: NA
j_call: TRBJ1-3

cdr3_aa: CASSGVLGTEVDIQYF
cdr3_nt: TGTGCCAGCAGTGGAGTTTTGGGGACAGAGGTGGACATTCAGTACTTC
v_call: TRBV6-1
clone_size: NA
d_call: TRBD1
j_call: TRBJ2-4

cdr3_aa: CASSLGGSRNTGELFF
cdr3_nt: TGTGCCAGCAGTTTGGGGGGGTCCCGAAACACCGGGGAGCTGTTTTTT
v_call: TRBV27
clone_size: NA
d_call: TRBD2
j_call: TRBJ2-2

cdr3_aa: CAWSAAGTRADTQYF
cdr3_nt: TGTGCCTGGAGTGCCGCCGGGACTAGAGCCGATACGCAGTATTTT
v_call: TRBV30
clone_size: NA
d_call: TRBD2
j_call: TRBJ2-3

cdr3_aa: CASSQTVNTEAFF
cdr3_nt: TGTGCCAGCAGCCAGACAGTGAACACTGAAGCTTTCTTT
v_call: TRBV6-5
clone_size: NA
d_call: NA
j_call: TRBJ1-1